These T cell receptor beta chains were read from a single sample in a study of blood T cell repertoires in COVID-19. Sequenced by immunoSEQ multiplex PCR; TCRdb stores in-frame clones only, minus some. The table has tens of thousands of clones, about 85% seen once. Sequences were obtained from peripheral blood. These receptors were collected from a man aged 55 to 70 with acute or convalescent COVID-19. The CDR3 runs from the conserved cysteine through the conserved F or W. A D gene is named only where the DNA matches it firmly. Rows may omit the clone size; those that give it use once, few, many or a size class.

J gene	CDR3 length	D gene	V gene	clone size	CDR3 protein	CDR3 DNA
TRBJ2-1	16	TRBD2	TRBV18	-	CASSPNYSGGGNEQFF	TGTGCCAGCTCACCAAATTACAGCGGGGGGGGCAATGAGCAGTTCTTC
TRBJ1-2	14	TRBD1	TRBV5-1	-	CASSSRGPVDGYTF	TGCGCCAGCAGCTCCAGGGGGCCAGTGGATGGCTACACCTTC
TRBJ2-1	14	TRBD1	TRBV19	once	CASSMGQGWSEQFF	TGTGCCAGTAGTATGGGACAGGGGTGGAGTGAGCAGTTCTTC
TRBJ1-1	11	-	TRBV6-4	-	CASTERGVPFF	TGTGCCAGCACAGAGCGAGGCGTTCCATTCTTT
TRBJ2-3	13	-	TRBV2	-	CASSEAVDSTQYF	TGTGCCAGCAGTGAAGCGGTGGACTCCACGCAGTATTTT
TRBJ2-7	16	TRBD2	TRBV19	-	CASSPGTSGRLWEQYF	TGTGCCAGTAGTCCTGGGACTAGCGGGAGATTGTGGGAGCAGTACTTC
TRBJ2-5	14	-	TRBV30	-	CAWSVQGALGTQYF	TGTGCCTGGAGCGTACAAGGGGCCTTGGGGACCCAGTACTTC
TRBJ2-1	15	TRBD2	TRBV18	-	CASSDIRLADNEQFF	TGTGCCAGCTCAGACATTCGACTAGCGGACAATGAGCAGTTCTTC
TRBJ1-1	14	TRBD1	TRBV29-1	-	CSVEVTGGGTEAFF	TGCAGCGTTGAAGTGACAGGGGGCGGCACTGAAGCTTTCTTT
TRBJ2-1	16	TRBD2	TRBV7-7	-	CASSLRASGSGDEQFF	TGTGCCAGCAGCTTAAGGGCTAGCGGGAGTGGGGATGAGCAGTTCTTC
TRBJ1-1	15	-	TRBV4-1	-	CASSQEQGEHTEAFF	TGCGCCAGCAGCCAAGAGCAGGGTGAGCACACTGAAGCTTTCTTT
TRBJ2-1	18	TRBD2	TRBV4-1	-	CASSLRLAGESRGREQFF	TGCGCCAGCAGTCTCCGCCTAGCGGGTGAGAGCCGGGGGCGGGAGCAGTTCTTC
TRBJ2-7	15	TRBD1	TRBV5-4	-	CASSSSRDRAYEQYF	TGTGCCAGCAGCTCTTCCCGGGACAGGGCCTACGAGCAGTACTTC
TRBJ1-6	14	TRBD1	TRBV7-9	-	CASSLVTGGSPLHF	TGTGCCAGCAGCTTAGTGACAGGGGGTTCACCCCTCCACTTT
TRBJ1-4	13	-	TRBV4-1	-	CASSQGGDEKLFF	TGCGCCAGCAGCCAAGGGGGGGACGAAAAACTGTTTTTT
TRBJ1-3	15	-	TRBV2	many	CASRKDTNSGNTIYF	TGTGCCAGCAGAAAAGACACGAACTCTGGAAACACCATATATTTT
TRBJ1-3	15	-	TRBV19	-	CASSETGDSGNTIYF	TGTGCCAGTAGCGAAACAGGCGACTCTGGAAACACCATATATTTT
TRBJ1-1	13	TRBD1	TRBV6-6	-	CASSTTGSTEAFF	TGTGCCAGCAGCACGACAGGGAGCACTGAAGCTTTCTTT
TRBJ1-2	15	TRBD1	TRBV19	-	CASSIARQGVYGYTF	TGTGCCAGTAGTATAGCGAGACAGGGGGTCTATGGCTACACCTTC
TRBJ1-1	15	TRBD1	TRBV6-2/TRBV6-3	-	CASSALTGVGTEAFF	TGTGCCAGCAGTGCCCTGACAGGGGTCGGAACTGAAGCTTTCTTT
TRBJ1-1	16	-	TRBV5-1	-	CASSLAARGADTEAFF	TGCGCCAGCAGCTTGGCGGCACGGGGGGCGGACACTGAAGCTTTCTTT
TRBJ2-7	16	-	TRBV4-1	-	CASSQGIALSSYEQYF	TGCGCCAGCAGCCAAGGTATAGCCCTAAGCTCCTACGAGCAGTACTTC
TRBJ2-1	20	TRBD2	TRBV9	-	CASGGGDRRTSGGVYNEQFF	TGTGCCAGCGGTGGAGGGGACAGGAGGACTAGCGGGGGCGTCTACAATGAGCAGTTCTTC
TRBJ1-2	15	TRBD1	TRBV4-1	-	CASSPRTGVDYGYTF	TGCGCCAGCAGCCCCCGGACAGGGGTTGACTATGGCTACACCTTC
TRBJ1-2	13	-	TRBV2	-	CASSEMRDYGYTF	TGTGCCAGCAGTGAAATGAGGGACTATGGCTACACCTTC
TRBJ2-2	17	TRBD2	TRBV5-4	-	CASSQPGLAEDTGELFF	TGTGCCAGCAGCCAACCGGGACTAGCGGAAGACACCGGGGAGCTGTTTTTT
TRBJ2-3	16	TRBD2	TRBV6-1	-	CASSARLAGGPDTQYF	TGTGCCAGCAGTGCCCGACTAGCGGGGGGCCCAGATACGCAGTATTTT
TRBJ1-3	18	TRBD1	TRBV4-1	-	CASSPKTGGAISGNTIYF	TGCGCCAGCAGCCCGAAGACAGGGGGCGCGATCTCTGGAAACACCATATATTTT
TRBJ2-5	14	TRBD1	TRBV5-6	few	CASSWDRYQETQYF	TGTGCCAGCAGCTGGGACAGGTACCAAGAGACCCAGTACTTC
TRBJ1-1	16	TRBD1	TRBV15	-	CATSRAQTGMNTEAFF	TGTGCCACCAGCAGGGCCCAGACAGGGATGAACACTGAAGCTTTCTTT
TRBJ2-7	15	-	TRBV5-1	-	CASSLLLGAEYEQYF	TGCGCCAGCAGCTTGTTATTGGGGGCGGAATACGAGCAGTACTTC
TRBJ2-1	16	-	TRBV5-1	-	CASSLVAVTGYNEQFF	TGCGCCAGCAGCTTGGTGGCCGTCACCGGGTACAATGAGCAGTTCTTC
TRBJ1-5	17	-	TRBV19	-	CASSWWGVVNLHQPQHF	TGTGCCAGTAGTTGGTGGGGGGTTGTGAACTTACATCAGCCCCAGCATTTT
TRBJ2-3	14	TRBD2	TRBV3-1/TRBV3-2	-	CASPGTTITDTQYF	TGTGCCAGCCCTGGGACTACTATCACAGATACGCAGTATTTT
TRBJ2-1	16	TRBD1	TRBV5-1	-	CASSFGQGSSYNEQFF	TGCGCCAGCAGCTTCGGACAGGGCAGCTCCTACAATGAGCAGTTCTTC
TRBJ2-7	10	-	TRBV10-2	-	CATQEYEQYF	TGCGCCACCCAGGAATACGAGCAGTACTTC
TRBJ2-3	15	TRBD1	TRBV7-3	-	CASSPSGQFTDTQYF	TGTGCCAGCAGCCCTTCGGGACAGTTCACAGATACGCAGTATTTT
TRBJ2-3	14	TRBD2	TRBV2	few	CASRRGGGTDTQYF	TGTGCCAGCAGGCGGGGGGGTGGCACAGATACGCAGTATTTT
TRBJ2-1	16	-	TRBV19	-	CASSISSREVINEQFF	TGTGCCAGTAGTATAAGTTCCAGGGAAGTTATCAATGAGCAGTTCTTC
TRBJ2-1	15	TRBD1	TRBV5-1	-	CASSWGQASYNEQFF	TGCGCCAGCAGCTGGGGACAGGCCTCCTACAATGAGCAGTTCTTC
TRBJ1-6	13	-	TRBV19	few	CASMEGLISPLHF	TGTGCCAGTATGGAGGGCCTAATTTCACCCCTCCACTTT
TRBJ2-1	16	-	TRBV18	-	CASSPQGPHTYNEQFF	TGTGCCAGCTCACCTCAGGGGCCCCATACCTACAATGAGCAGTTCTTC